This T cell receptor beta chain was obtained from a study of cytomegalovirus exposure and HLA in healthy donors. Study findings and constraints: A missense DCLRE1C variant was associated with V- and J-gene trimming of TCR beta chains in a later analysis, and an independent cohort replicated the association. There were several of the most significant clusters that appeared linked to common viral pathogens in a later analysis.

Primers for the PCR totalled 60 Vbeta and 13 Jbeta. Clones were read by immunoSEQ multiplex PCR, and TCRdb kept only the in-frame ones, dropping some. The sample has roughly 71,000 clones, approximately 67% seen once. Concerning this clone: Its matching antigen is unknown.

Germline lookup yields CDR1 SEHNR and CDR2 FQNEAQ (reference sequence). V lost 8 bases, J lost 5 bases, and 6 bases stayed unmatched. CDR3 length: 13 amino acids. While unrecorded immune exposures were likely, the donors were nominally healthy when sampled. Sequencing was carried out using PBMCs. The chain recombines TRBV7-9 with TRBJ2-3, with 8 bases that match TRBD2. The sequence was collected from a man aged 30 to 39 in good health and CMV-seronegative. The CDR3 sequence is CASLAGVGDTQYF. In DNA, the CDR3 is TGTGCCAGCCTAGCGGGCGTTGGAGATACGCAGTATTTT. Variable domain in full (rest from reference TRBV7-9 and TRBJ2-3): DTGVSQNPRHKITKRGQNVTFRCDPISEHNRLYWYRQTLGQGPEFLTYFQNEAQLEKSRLLSDRFSAERPKGSFSTLEIQRTEQGDSAMYLCASLAGVGDTQYFGPGTRLTVL.